This T cell receptor beta chain was profiled in a study of cytomegalovirus exposure and HLA in healthy donors. Study-level information: A subsequent analysis reported that the roughly 120 validation repertoires were produced on the same platform that had also been used for the 666 first-cohort repertoires.

Broader study findings: The study listed some 160 cytomegalovirus-associated TCR beta chains. Rare sequences made up most TCRs, while some public TCRs were found in many donors.

Remarks on this clone: As yet, its antigen is unknown.

Here immunoSEQ multiplex PCR was the method, and the copy in TCRdb shows in-frame clones only, minus some. The sample records over 150,000 clones, around 96% being singletons. The CDR3 sequence is 11 residues long. Per the germline V gene, CDR1 is MNHEY and CDR2 is SVGAGI. V lost 6 bases and J 6 bases, leaving 7 bases between the germline ends. The donors were in the 120-subject validation cohort, distinct from the roughly 700-subject first cohort. This receptor was obtained from a woman aged 18-35 years in good health and CMV-seronegative. The chain has TRBV6-5 and TRBJ2-3; no clear D gene. The sample consisted of PBMCs. CDR3 bases: TGTGCCAGCAGGACAAGGGATACGCAGTATTTT. Protein: CASRTRDTQYF.